What follows are 14 T cell receptor beta chains derived from one specimen sequenced in a study of CD8+ T cells in alopecia areata. RNA was extracted and reverse transcribed into cDNA as the sequencing template. The data were produced by immunoSEQ multiplex PCR, yet TCRdb's version contains in-frame clones alone and is incomplete. Among approximately 140,000 clones listed, 82% were seen once. Treatment of the sample: oral pan-JAK inhibitor, 5-10 mg twice daily. This specimen was CD8+ T cells sorted from blood, taken at week 4, from a patient treated with tofacitinib. The receptors come from a human donor with alopecia areata.

The V call is TRBV19, the J call TRBJ1-5; no definite D call. CDR1 and CDR2 (germline): LNHDA, SQIVND (reference sequence). Between the trimmed V and J ends, which lost 3 bases and 5 bases, there was a span of 8 bases. The CDR3 is 13 amino acids. The CDR3 bases are TGTGCCAGTAGTATTGTCCCCGATCAGCCCCAGCATTTT. It translates to CASSIVPDQPQHF.

The V gene is TRBV7-2, the J gene TRBJ2-7; D is unclear. This CDR3 contains 17 residues. In germline, CDR1 is SGHTA, CDR2 FQGNSA. Trimming took 0 bases from V and 7 from J, leaving 22 bases between them. CDR3 nucleotide sequence: TGTGCCAGCAGCTTAGCTAACGAAGGGCTCGAACCTATGGAGCAGTACTTC. Translating gives CASSLANEGLEPMEQYF.

This chain uses TRBV30 with TRBJ2-7; D tentatively fits TRBD1 or TRBD2 (5 bases each). The CDR3 consists of 15 residues. Trimming cost V 1 base and J 4 bases, with 17 bases left between them. Germline V gene data show CDR1 as GTSNPN and CDR2 as SVGIG (reference sequence). CDR3 sequence: CAWSAPRDLKYEQYF. CDR3 in DNA: TGTGCCTGGAGTGCCCCTCGGGACCTTAAATACGAGCAGTACTTC.

The chain links TRBV15 to TRBJ2-7; TRBD1 aligns across 7 bases. Trimming cost V 0 bases and J 2 bases; bases outside gene matches: 4. There are 15 residues in the CDR3. Germline V gene sequence: CDR1 LNHNV, CDR2 YYDKDF (reference sequence). CDR3 DNA: TGTGCCACCAGCAGAGAAGGGGGCTCACCCTACGAGCAGTACTTC. Translating it yields CATSREGGSPYEQYF.

CDR3 residues: CASSSRTVSYEQYF. CDR3 bases: TGTGCCAGCAGCTCAAGGACAGTCTCCTACGAGCAGTACTTC. The V call is TRBV7-9, the J call TRBJ2-7; D may be TRBD1 (6 bases). Trimming took off 4 bases at V and 0 bases at J, with 10 bases between the two ends. The CDR3 covers 14 residues. Germline assignment: CDR1 SEHNR and CDR2 FQNEAQ (reference sequence).

This clone was seen only once. The J gene is TRBJ1-6, the V gene TRBV30; no firm D call. The germline V gene encodes CDR1 GTSNPN and CDR2 SVGIG (reference sequence). V was pared by 0 bases and J by 13 bases, with 13 bases between. The CDR3 totals 13 residues. The CDR3 DNA is TGTGCCTGGAGTGTTTCACCCTTTTTTCCCCTCCACTTT. This sequence encodes CAWSVSPFFPLHF. Complete variable domain (other parts from reference TRBV30 and TRBJ1-6): SQTIHQWPATLVQPVGSPLSLECTVEGTSNPNLYWYRQAAGRGLQLLFYSVGIGQISSEVPQNLSASRPQDRQFILSSKKLLLSDSGFYLCAWSVSPFFPLHFGNGTRLTVT.

The V gene is TRBV19, the J gene TRBJ2-3; D tentatively fits TRBD1 or TRBD2 (5 bases each). The germline V gene encodes CDR1 LNHDA and CDR2 SQIVND (reference sequence). V was pared by 6 bases and J by 0 bases, with 13 bases between. CDR3 length: 15 amino acids. This CDR3 is CASRSSRGSTDTQYF. The CDR3 DNA reads as TGTGCCAGTAGATCCTCCCGGGGCAGCACAGATACGCAGTATTTT.

The chain combines TRBV29-1 with TRBJ2-3; D is unclear. V dropped 0 bases and J dropped 4 bases, with 11 bases sitting between them. The CDR3 runs 14 residues. Germline CDR1 and CDR2: SQVTM and ANQGSEA. CDR3 nucleotide sequence: TGCAGCGTTGAAGAACGTGGGGTCCCAGATACGCAGTATTTT. Translated: CSVEERGVPDTQYF.

This clone was observed a handful of times. The chain recombines TRBV7-8 with TRBJ1-6, with D unresolved. V lost 8 bases to trimming and J lost 0 bases, with 11 bases between them. The CDR3 is made up of 15 amino acids. Germline V gene data show CDR1 as SGHVS and CDR2 as FQNEAQ. The CDR3 here is CASLRGSSYNSPLHF. CDR3 DNA sequence: TGTGCCAGCCTCCGCGGTAGCTCCTATAATTCACCCCTCCACTTT.

This chain joins TRBV7-9 and TRBJ2-1; 14 bases align to TRBD2. Looked up from germline, CDR1 is SEHNR and CDR2 is FQNEAQ (reference sequence). The junction had 13 bases not matched to a gene; V was cut back by 5 bases and J by 13 bases. There are 16 residues in the CDR3. CDR3 nucleotides: TGTGCCAGCAGCCCCACCGGGGGACTAGCGGGGGCCGTTCAGTTCTTC. This translates into CASSPTGGLAGAVQFF. Drawing the rest from reference TRBV7-9 and TRBJ2-1, the complete variable domain is DTGVSQNPRHKITKRGQNVTFRCDPISEHNRLYWYRQTLGQGPEFLTYFQNEAQLEKSRLLSDRFSAERPKGSFSTLEIQRTEQGDSAMYLCASSPTGGLAGAVQFFGPGTRLTVL.

The chain carries TRBV29-1 and TRBJ2-5, with D tentatively TRBD1 (6 bases). The DNA end is more similar to TRBJ2-7, so the J call may be wrong. This CDR3 region has 14 residues. Germline CDR1 and CDR2: SQVTM and ANQGSEA. For the CDR3, the DNA is TGCAGCGTTGTACGGCTGGGGGCCCCCTACGAGCAGTACTTC. This translates into CSVVRLGAPYEQYF.

The CDR3 here is CSVEGTSFFYNEQFF. The CDR3, as DNA: TGCAGCGTTGAAGGGACTAGCTTTTTTTACAATGAGCAGTTCTTC. The rearrangement joins TRBV29-1 to TRBJ2-1; 8 positions agree with TRBD2. Germline V lookup: CDR1 SQVTM, CDR2 ANQGSEA. The CDR3 sequence is 15 residues long. Germline trimming cut 1 base from V and 4 bases from J; bases unmatched to any gene: 6.

The chain combines TRBV27 with TRBJ2-7; 9 nucleotides line up with TRBD2. The J segment lost 5 bases and the V segment lost 2 bases, leaving 1 base of the junction unmatched. The germline V gene has CDR1 MNHEY and CDR2 SMNVEV (reference sequence). The CDR3 has 13 residues. CDR3: CASSLGTSNEQYF. The DNA for the CDR3 is TGTGCCAGCAGTTTAGGGACTAGCAACGAGCAGTACTTC.

This clone has only a few counts. The rearrangement joins TRBV7-9 to TRBJ2-3; D gene unclear. This CDR3 has 13 amino acids. Germline CDR1 is SEHNR and CDR2 is FQNEAQ (reference sequence). V was shortened by 3 bases and J by 2 bases, with 6 bases between the two germline ends. CDR3 coding DNA: TGTGCCAGCAGCTTCCAGAACACAGATACGCAGTATTTT. Protein: CASSFQNTDTQYF. The full variable domain, rest sourced from reference TRBV7-9 and TRBJ2-3, is DTGVSQNPRHKITKRGQNVTFRCDPISEHNRLYWYRQTLGQGPEFLTYFQNEAQLEKSRLLSDRFSAERPKGSFSTLEIQRTEQGDSAMYLCASSFQNTDTQYFGPGTRLTVL.